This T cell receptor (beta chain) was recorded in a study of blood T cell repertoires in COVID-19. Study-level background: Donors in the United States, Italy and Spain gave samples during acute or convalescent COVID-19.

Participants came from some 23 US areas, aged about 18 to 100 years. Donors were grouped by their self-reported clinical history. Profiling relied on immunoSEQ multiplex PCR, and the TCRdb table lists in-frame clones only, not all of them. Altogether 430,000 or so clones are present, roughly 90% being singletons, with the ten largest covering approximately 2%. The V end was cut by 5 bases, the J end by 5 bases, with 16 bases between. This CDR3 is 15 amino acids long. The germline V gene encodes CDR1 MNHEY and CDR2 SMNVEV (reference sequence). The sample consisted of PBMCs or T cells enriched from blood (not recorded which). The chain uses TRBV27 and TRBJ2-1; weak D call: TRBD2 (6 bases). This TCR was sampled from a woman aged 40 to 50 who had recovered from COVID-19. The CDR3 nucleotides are TGTGCCAGCAGTGGTAGCGGCGAACTAAACAATGAGCAGTTCTTC. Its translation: CASSGSGELNNEQFF.